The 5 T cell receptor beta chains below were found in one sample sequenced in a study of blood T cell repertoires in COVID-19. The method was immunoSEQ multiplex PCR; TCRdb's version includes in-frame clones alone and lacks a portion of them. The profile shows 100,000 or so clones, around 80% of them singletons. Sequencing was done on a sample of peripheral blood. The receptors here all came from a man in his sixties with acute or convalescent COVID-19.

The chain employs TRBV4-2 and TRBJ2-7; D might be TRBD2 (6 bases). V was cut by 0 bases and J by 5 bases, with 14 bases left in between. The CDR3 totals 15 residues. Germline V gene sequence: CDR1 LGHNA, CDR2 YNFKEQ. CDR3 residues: CASSQDFGGVDEQYF. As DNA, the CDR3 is TGTGCCAGCAGCCAAGATTTCGGAGGGGTCGACGAGCAGTACTTC.

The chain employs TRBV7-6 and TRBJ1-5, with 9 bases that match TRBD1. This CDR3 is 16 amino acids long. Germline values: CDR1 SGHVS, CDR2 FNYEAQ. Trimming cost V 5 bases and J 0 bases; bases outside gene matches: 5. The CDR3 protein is CASSGGTGNSNQPQHF. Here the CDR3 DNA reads TGTGCCAGCAGCGGGGGGACAGGGAATAGCAATCAGCCCCAGCATTTT.

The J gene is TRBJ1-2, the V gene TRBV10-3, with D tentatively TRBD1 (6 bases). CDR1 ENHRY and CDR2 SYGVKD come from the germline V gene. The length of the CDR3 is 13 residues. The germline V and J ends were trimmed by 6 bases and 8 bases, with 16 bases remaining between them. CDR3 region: CAIRPGQSDGYTF. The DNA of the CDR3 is TGTGCCATCAGACCCGGACAGTCCGACGGCTACACCTTC.

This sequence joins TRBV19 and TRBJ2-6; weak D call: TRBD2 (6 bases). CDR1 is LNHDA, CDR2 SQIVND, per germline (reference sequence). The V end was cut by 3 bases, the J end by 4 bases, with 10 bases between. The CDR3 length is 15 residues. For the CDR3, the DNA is TGTGCCAGTAGTATTGGGGGGATAGGGGCCAACGTCCTGACTTTC. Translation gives CASSIGGIGANVLTF.

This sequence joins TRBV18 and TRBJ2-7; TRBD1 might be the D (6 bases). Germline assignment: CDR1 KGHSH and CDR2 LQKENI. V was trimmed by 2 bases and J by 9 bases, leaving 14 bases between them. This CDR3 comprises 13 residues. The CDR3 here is CASSPRDTEVQYV. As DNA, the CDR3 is TGTGCCAGCTCACCAAGGGACACCGAAGTGCAGTACGTC.